The 8 T cell receptor beta chains below were found in one sample sequenced in a study of cytomegalovirus exposure and HLA in healthy donors. Vbeta (60) and Jbeta (13) primers were used in the PCR. Sequencing used immunoSEQ multiplex PCR; TCRdb keeps in-frame clones, though not all of them. The sample includes about 130,000 clones, approximately 80% of them seen just once. The sequencing sample was made of PBMCs. These receptors were collected from a man under 40 in good health and CMV-seropositive.

The gene calls are TRBV5-1 and TRBJ1-3, with D hard to call. The CDR3 extends over 13 amino acids. Germline lookup yields CDR1 SGHRS and CDR2 YFSETQ. V dropped 4 bases and J dropped 0 bases, with 5 bases sitting between them. CDR3 sequence: CASSKSSGNTIYF. The DNA of the CDR3 is TGCGCCAGCAGCAAGAGCTCTGGAAACACCATATATTTT. Full variable domain (outside the CDR3, taken from reference TRBV5-1 and TRBJ1-3): KAGVTQTPRYLIKTRGQQVTLSCSPISGHRSVSWYQQTPGQGLQFLFEYFSETQRNKGNFPGRFSGRQFSNSRSEMNVSTLELGDSALYLCASSKSSGNTIYFGEGSWLTVV.

The chain links TRBV9 to TRBJ2-5; D is perhaps TRBD1 (6 bases). TRBJ2-7 matches the DNA end more closely, so the J call is doubtful. The germline gives CDR1 SGDLS, CDR2 YYNGEE. The CDR3 totals 15 residues. The CDR3 bases are TGTGCCAGCAGCGAGACAGGAGAGATTTTCTACGAGCAGTACTTC. Its translation: CASSETGEIFYEQYF.

The chain carries TRBV27 and TRBJ1-1, with 7 bases lining up with TRBD1. The junction had 3 bases not matched to a gene; V was cut back by 3 bases and J by 5 bases. This CDR3 contains 13 residues. CDR1 is MNHEY and CDR2 is SMNVEV in the germline V gene (reference sequence). CDR3 residues: CASSLGRGTEAFF. For the CDR3, the DNA is TGTGCCAGCAGTTTGGGCAGGGGGACTGAAGCTTTCTTT.

V and J are TRBV19 and TRBJ2-3, with 14 nucleotides matching TRBD2. The CDR3 runs to 15 residues. Per germline, CDR1 LNHDA and CDR2 SQIVND (reference sequence). Trimming removed 10 bases from V and 3 bases from J; junction bases left unmatched: 6. The CDR3 loop is CATRRTSGGTDTQYF. The CDR3 DNA sequence: TGTGCCACCCGGCGGACTAGCGGGGGGACAGATACGCAGTATTTT.

This chain links TRBV9 with TRBJ2-1, with 8 bases matching TRBD2. The CDR3 totals 17 residues. V dropped 2 bases and J dropped 0; count of bases not matched to a gene: 7. The germline V gene has CDR1 SGDLS and CDR2 YYNGEE. CDR3 in amino acids: CASSVRGRGGSYNEQFF. The CDR3 nucleotides are TGTGCCAGCAGCGTTCGTGGCCGGGGGGGCTCCTACAATGAGCAGTTCTTC.

The chain has TRBV14 and TRBJ2-5; D might be TRBD1 (5 bases). From germline, CDR1 is SGHDN and CDR2 FVKESK. V was cut by 0 bases and J by 5 bases, with 25 bases left in between. The CDR3 is 19 amino acids. The CDR3 sequence: CASSQDIRSVRWGSETQYF. The CDR3 DNA reads TGTGCCAGCAGCCAAGATATTCGCAGCGTACGTTGGGGCTCCGAGACCCAGTACTTC.

The chain has TRBV6-4 and TRBJ1-4; TRBD1 might be the D (5 bases). CDR1 is MRHNA, CDR2 SNTAGT, per germline. The CDR3 has 14 residues. V lost 5 bases and J 0 bases, leaving 7 bases between the germline ends. CDR3 amino acids: CASSWGATNEKLFF. Written as DNA, the CDR3 is TGTGCCAGCAGTTGGGGGGCAACTAATGAAAAACTGTTTTTT.

The chain links TRBV10-2 to TRBJ2-5, with D maybe TRBD1 (6 bases). The DNA matches TRBJ2-7 better at its end, which makes the J call doubtful. Germline assignment: CDR1 WSHSY and CDR2 SAAADI. The CDR3 length is 15 residues. CDR3 nucleotide sequence: TGCGCCAGCAGTGAGCCCCGACAGGAGGCCTACGAGCAGTACTTC. Its protein product is CASSEPRQEAYEQYF.